These T cell receptor beta chains were read from a single sample in a study of TIL therapy for anti-PD-1-resistant metastatic lung cancer. Clones were sequenced by immunoSEQ multiplex PCR, and TCRdb holds only the in-frame ones, with some missing. The sample has roughly 60,000 clones, over 70% seen once. Material: blood, obtained at baseline. These receptors all stem from a person aged 25-79 years with non-small cell lung cancer. Both conserved end residues are part of each CDR3. D genes are given only for firm matches. Expanded clones are given a class, and other clones once, few, many or no size at all.

>once|TRBJ2-4|TRBV5-1|NA
TGCGCCAGCAGCTTAGGTCCCCGGGACATTCAGTACTTC
CASSLGPRDIQYF
>NA|TRBJ2-7|TRBV4-1|TRBD1
TGCGCCAGCAGCCCACAGGGGGCAAGGATCCACGAGCAGTACTTC
CASSPQGARIHEQYF
>NA|TRBJ2-3|TRBV19|TRBD1
TGTGCCAGTAGTCCTCGGGACAGGGGAACAGATACGCAGTATTTT
CASSPRDRGTDTQYF
>few|TRBJ1-6|TRBV5-6|NA
TGTGCCAGCAGCTTTCAGCAGGGGTCACCCCTCCACTTT
CASSFQQGSPLHF
>NA|TRBJ1-2|TRBV13|TRBD1
TGTGCCAGCAGCAACCGGGACAGGGGTTTCTCTGGCTACACCTTC
CASSNRDRGFSGYTF
>NA|TRBJ2-3|TRBV7-9|NA
TGTGCCAGCAGCCGCGGATTTATAGATACGCAGTATTTT
CASSRGFIDTQYF
>NA|TRBJ1-5|TRBV5-5|NA
TGTGCCAGCAGCGCAGGGGTACCTTTTAGCAATCAGCCCCAGCATTTT
CASSAGVPFSNQPQHF
>NA|TRBJ2-1|TRBV11-3|TRBD2
TGTGCCAGCAGCTTAGATCGACTAGCGGGGGGTTATGAGCAGTTCTTC
CASSLDRLAGGYEQFF
>NA|TRBJ2-1|TRBV9|TRBD2
TGTGCCAGCAACCACCCTAGCGGGGGGGAGTTCTTC
CASNHPSGGEFF
>NA|TRBJ1-1|TRBV19|NA
TGTGCCAGTAGTAATGGACAATCCTGGACTGAAGCTTTCTTT
CASSNGQSWTEAFF
>NA|TRBJ1-3|TRBV19|NA
TGTGCCAGTAGTTCAGGGTCCTCTGGAAACACCATATATTTT
CASSSGSSGNTIYF
>NA|TRBJ1-1|TRBV5-1|NA
TGCGCCAGCAGCTTTGACCGACTCCGAGCTGAAGCTTTCTTT
CASSFDRLRAEAFF
>NA|TRBJ1-3|TRBV28|TRBD1
TGTGCCAGCAGCCCGGGGACAGCCTCTGGAAACACCATATATTTT
CASSPGTASGNTIYF
>few|TRBJ2-7|TRBV5-8|TRBD1
TGTGCCAGCAGCTCACGCCCGGGACAGGGAAGTCGGGAGCAGTACTTC
CASSSRPGQGSREQYF
>NA|TRBJ2-5|TRBV4-1|NA
TGCGCCAGCAGCCAACCTCAAGAGACCCAGTACTTC
CASSQPQETQYF
>NA|TRBJ1-5|TRBV11-2|TRBD1
TGTGCCAGCAGCTCCCCGGGACAGGGGCCAGATCAGCCCCAGCATTTT
CASSSPGQGPDQPQHF
>NA|TRBJ1-5|TRBV15|NA
TGTGCCACCAGCAGAGATTATAATAGGGGACGAAGCAATCAGCCCCAGCATTTT
CATSRDYNRGRSNQPQHF
>NA|TRBJ2-7|TRBV27|TRBD1
TGTGCCAGCAGTTTATCCCCTCGGACAGGGAGAAACGAGCAGTACTTC
CASSLSPRTGRNEQYF
>NA|TRBJ1-2|TRBV6-5|NA
TGTGCCAGCAGCAATGGGGGCGGACCCTATGGCTACACCTTC
CASSNGGGPYGYTF
>NA|TRBJ2-1|TRBV5-4|TRBD2
TGTGCCAGCAGCTCCGGGGGGGTCCCCTACAATGAGCAGTTCTTC
CASSSGGVPYNEQFF
>NA|TRBJ2-1|TRBV7-6|NA
TGTGCCAGCAGCTTGACCTACCAGGGGGAGCAGTTCTTC
CASSLTYQGEQFF
>NA|TRBJ1-5|TRBV7-2|NA
TGTGCCAGCAGGAGGGAACGAGATAGCAATCAGCCCCAGCATTTT
CASRRERDSNQPQHF
>NA|TRBJ1-4|TRBV6-5|TRBD1
TGTGCCAGCAGTAATACAGGGGCTAATGAAAAACTGTTTTTT
CASSNTGANEKLFF
>few|TRBJ1-2|TRBV5-6|NA
TGTGCCAGCAGAATACGGGGGGGACGCCACACCTTC
CASRIRGGRHTF
>NA|TRBJ1-1|TRBV6-5|NA
TGTGCCAGCACCCCGGGGGACCTCAACACTGAAGCTTTCTTT
CASTPGDLNTEAFF
>NA|TRBJ2-7|TRBV7-6|NA
TGTGCCAGCAGCCGACTACCTCCAGAGGGAGGGGGGTACGAGCAGTACTTC
CASSRLPPEGGGYEQYF
>NA|TRBJ2-1|TRBV7-2|TRBD1
TGTGCCAGCAGCTATCAGGGGGACCGTTACAATGAGCAGTTCTTC
CASSYQGDRYNEQFF
>NA|TRBJ1-1|TRBV7-9|TRBD1
TGTGCCAGCAGCTCGGGACAGGGTCATTTTACTGAAGCTTTCTTT
CASSSGQGHFTEAFF
>few|TRBJ2-3|TRBV7-6|TRBD1
TGTGCCAGCAGCTTCACTGCTTACATTAGGGGGCGCATGAGCACAGATACGCAGTATTTT
CASSFTAYIRGRMSTDTQYF
>few|TRBJ1-4|TRBV6-5|NA
TGTGCCAGCAGGGGGACCGGCTCCCTTAATGAAAAACTGTTTTTT
CASRGTGSLNEKLFF
>NA|TRBJ2-7|TRBV28|NA
TGTGCCAGCAGTTTAGCAGGGGTTCGGTACGAGCAGTACTTC
CASSLAGVRYEQYF
>NA|TRBJ1-2|TRBV6-4|NA
TGTGCCAGCAGCGTTTCCGGGACAACTAACTATGGCTACACCTTC
CASSVSGTTNYGYTF
>few|TRBJ1-4|TRBV7-2|TRBD1
TGTGCCAGCAGCCCAAGACAGGGTGCTAATGAAAAACTGTTTTTT
CASSPRQGANEKLFF
>few|TRBJ2-2|TRBV27|TRBD2
TGTGCCAGCAGCCCCCGGGACTACCTATCGAACACCGGGGAGCTGTTTTTT
CASSPRDYLSNTGELFF
>NA|TRBJ2-5|TRBV10-3|NA
TGTGCCATCAGTGAAGTAGCACAAGAGACCCAGTACTTC
CAISEVAQETQYF
>NA|TRBJ2-7|TRBV10-3|TRBD1
TGTGCCATCAGCCCGACAGGGGGTCGATACGAGCAGTACTTC
CAISPTGGRYEQYF
>NA|TRBJ1-1|TRBV5-4|NA
TGTGCCAGCAGCTCGACAGGGAACACTGAAGCTTTCTTT
CASSSTGNTEAFF
>NA|TRBJ1-2|TRBV27|NA
TGTGCCAGCTCCCCTTGGGCGGTTGAGGTCGGACAGAGAAATGGCTACACCTTC
CASSPWAVEVGQRNGYTF
>NA|TRBJ2-3|TRBV2|NA
TGTGCCAGCAGGGCGACTGTACGCACAGATACGCAGTATTTT
CASRATVRTDTQYF
>NA|TRBJ1-4|TRBV19|NA
TGTGCCAGTCTGGGTCTCTACGGGAGAGCCGGAGATGAAAAACTGTTTTTT
CASLGLYGRAGDEKLFF
>NA|TRBJ2-2|TRBV9|TRBD1
TGTGCCAGCAGCCCCCTAGGGACAGGGGGCCTCCCCGGGGAGCTGTTTTTT
CASSPLGTGGLPGELFF
>NA|TRBJ1-1|TRBV11-3|NA
TGTGCCAGCAGCTCACCTCCGAACACTGAAGCTTTCTTT
CASSSPPNTEAFF
>few|TRBJ1-6|TRBV25-1|NA
TGTGCCAGCAGTGAATACGGGGCACCCCTCCACTTT
CASSEYGAPLHF
>NA|TRBJ1-2|TRBV19|NA
TGTGCCAGTAGTAAAACAGGATCCGGAGGTTATGGCTACACCTTC
CASSKTGSGGYGYTF
>few|TRBJ1-5|TRBV28|NA
TGTGCCAGCAGTTTACCCCAGGGGAGCCCTCAGCCCCAGCATTTT
CASSLPQGSPQPQHF
>once|TRBJ1-4|TRBV7-9|TRBD1
TGTGCCAGCAGCTTTAAACAGGGGTCCGGGACAACTAATGAAAAACTGTTTTTT
CASSFKQGSGTTNEKLFF
>NA|TRBJ2-2|TRBV4-2|TRBD2
TGTGCCAGCAGCCAAGCTGGAGGTAGCGGGGGAGTATACGGGGAGCTGTTTTTT
CASSQAGGSGGVYGELFF
>NA|TRBJ1-4|TRBV28|NA
TGTGCCAGCAGGTTAACAGTTCTTGAAAAACTGTTTTTT
CASRLTVLEKLFF
>NA|TRBJ2-3|TRBV28|NA
TGTGCCAGCAGTTTTGGGATCTCAGATACGCAGTATTTT
CASSFGISDTQYF
>NA|TRBJ2-7|TRBV5-1|NA
TGCGCCAGCAGCTCGACTGTAGGGAACTACGAGCAGTACTTC
CASSSTVGNYEQYF
>NA|TRBJ1-1|TRBV6-6|NA
TGTGCCAGCAGTTACTCGATTCAAGCTTTCTTT
CASSYSIQAFF
>NA|TRBJ2-7|TRBV5-1|TRBD1
TGCGCCAGCAGCTCGACAGGGGTTGATCACGAGCAGTACTTC
CASSSTGVDHEQYF
>NA|TRBJ2-3|TRBV28|TRBD2
TGTGCCAGCAGTTCCGGGAGGGGGGGATATAGCACAGATACGCAGTATTTT
CASSSGRGGYSTDTQYF
>NA|TRBJ2-5|TRBV2|NA
TGTGCCAGCAGACCTTCCCGGGCCAGGTGGGAGACCCAGTACTTC
CASRPSRARWETQYF
>NA|TRBJ1-3|TRBV5-4|TRBD1
TGTGCCAGCAGCTTCGGGACAGGAGGAAACACCATATATTTT
CASSFGTGGNTIYF
>NA|TRBJ2-5|TRBV15|NA
TGTGCCACCAGCAGAGACAGGGGGGAAGAGACCCAGTACTTC
CATSRDRGEETQYF
>NA|TRBJ2-7|TRBV11-2|TRBD2
TGTGCCAGCAGCTTAGATCAGGCGGGGGGAACCTACGAGCAGTACTTC
CASSLDQAGGTYEQYF
>few|TRBJ2-7|TRBV7-9|NA
TGTGCCAGCAGCGGCGGCAGGTCTCGGGAGCAGTACTTC
CASSGGRSREQYF
>few|TRBJ2-1|TRBV19|NA
TGTGCCAGTAGTATTAGAGGCGGAGGGGGCGTTGCCCCCTACAATGAGCAGTTCTTC
CASSIRGGGGVAPYNEQFF